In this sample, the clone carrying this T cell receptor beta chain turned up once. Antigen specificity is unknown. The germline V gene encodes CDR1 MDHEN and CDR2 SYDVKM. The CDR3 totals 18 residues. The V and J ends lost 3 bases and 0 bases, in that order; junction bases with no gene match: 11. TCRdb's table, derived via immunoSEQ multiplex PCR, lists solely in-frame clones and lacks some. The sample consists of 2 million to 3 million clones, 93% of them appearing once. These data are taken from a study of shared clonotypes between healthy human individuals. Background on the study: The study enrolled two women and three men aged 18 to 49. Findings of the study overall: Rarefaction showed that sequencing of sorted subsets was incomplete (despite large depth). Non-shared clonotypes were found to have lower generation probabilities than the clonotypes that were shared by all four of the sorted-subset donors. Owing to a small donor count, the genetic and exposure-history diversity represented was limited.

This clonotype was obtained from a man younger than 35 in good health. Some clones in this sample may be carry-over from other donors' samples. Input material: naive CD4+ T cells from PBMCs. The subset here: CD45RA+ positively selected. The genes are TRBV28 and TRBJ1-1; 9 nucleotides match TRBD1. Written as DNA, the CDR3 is TGTGCCAGCAGTTTCCCCAGACGCCGGGACAGGGTGAACACTGAAGCTTTCTTT. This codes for CASSFPRRRDRVNTEAFF.